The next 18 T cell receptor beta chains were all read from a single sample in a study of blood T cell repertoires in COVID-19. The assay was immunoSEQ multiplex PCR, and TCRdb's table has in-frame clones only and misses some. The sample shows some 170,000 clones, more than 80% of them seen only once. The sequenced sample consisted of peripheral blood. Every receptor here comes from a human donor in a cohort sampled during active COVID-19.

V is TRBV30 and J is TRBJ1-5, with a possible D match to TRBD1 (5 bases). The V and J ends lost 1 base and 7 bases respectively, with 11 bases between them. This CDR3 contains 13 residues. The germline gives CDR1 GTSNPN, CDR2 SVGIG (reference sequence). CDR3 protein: CAWSGGGSQPQHF. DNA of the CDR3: TGTGCCTGGAGTGGGGGGGGATCGCAGCCCCAGCATTTT.

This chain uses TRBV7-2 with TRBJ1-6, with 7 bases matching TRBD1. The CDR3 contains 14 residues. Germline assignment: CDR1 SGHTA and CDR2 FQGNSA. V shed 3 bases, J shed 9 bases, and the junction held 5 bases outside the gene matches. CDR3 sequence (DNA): TGTGCCAGCAGCTTGGAGGGGGCGAGTTCACCCCTCCACTTT. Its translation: CASSLEGASSPLHF.

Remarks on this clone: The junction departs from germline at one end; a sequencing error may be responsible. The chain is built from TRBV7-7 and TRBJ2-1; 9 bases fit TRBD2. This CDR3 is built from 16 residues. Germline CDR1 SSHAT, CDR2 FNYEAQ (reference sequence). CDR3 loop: CASSLVGGRVNNEQFF. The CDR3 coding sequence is TGTGCTAGCAGCTTAGTCGGCGGGAGGGTCAACAATGAGCAGTTCTTC.

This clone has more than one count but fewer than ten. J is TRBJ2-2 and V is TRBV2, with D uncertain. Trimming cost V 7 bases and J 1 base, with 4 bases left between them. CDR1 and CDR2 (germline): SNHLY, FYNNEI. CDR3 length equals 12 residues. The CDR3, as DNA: TGTGCCAGCACAGGGAACACCGGGGAGCTGTTTTTT. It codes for CASTGNTGELFF.

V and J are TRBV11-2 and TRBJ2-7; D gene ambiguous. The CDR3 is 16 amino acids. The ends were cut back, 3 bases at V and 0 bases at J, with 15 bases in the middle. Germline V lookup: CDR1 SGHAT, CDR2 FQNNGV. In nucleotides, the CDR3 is TGTGCCAGCAGCTTCCGGCGGCACCCGAGCTCCTACGAGCAGTACTTC. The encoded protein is CASSFRRHPSSYEQYF. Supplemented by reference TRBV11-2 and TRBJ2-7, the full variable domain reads EAGVAQSPRYKIIEKRQSVAFWCNPISGHATLYWYQQILGQGPKLLIQFQNNGVVDDSQLPKDRFSAERLKGVDSTLKIQPAKLEDSAVYLCASSFRRHPSSYEQYFGPGTRLTVT.

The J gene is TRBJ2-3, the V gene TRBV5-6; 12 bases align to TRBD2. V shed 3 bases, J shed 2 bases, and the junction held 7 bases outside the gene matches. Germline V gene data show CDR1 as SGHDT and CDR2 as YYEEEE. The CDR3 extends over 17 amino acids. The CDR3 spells CASSSTSGGLITDTQYF. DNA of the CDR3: TGTGCCAGCAGCTCTACTAGCGGGGGGCTTATCACAGATACGCAGTATTTT.

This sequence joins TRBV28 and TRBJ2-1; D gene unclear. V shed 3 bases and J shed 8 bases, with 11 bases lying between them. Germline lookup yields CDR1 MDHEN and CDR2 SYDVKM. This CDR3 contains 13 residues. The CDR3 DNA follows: TGTGCCAGCAGTTTGAGACAAGGCGATGAGCAGTTCTTC. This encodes CASSLRQGDEQFF.

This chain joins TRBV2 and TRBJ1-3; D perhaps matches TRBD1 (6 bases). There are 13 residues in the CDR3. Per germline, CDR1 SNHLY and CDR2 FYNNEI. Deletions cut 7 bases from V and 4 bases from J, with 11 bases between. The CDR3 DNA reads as TGTGCCAGCACCCCGGACAGCGGAAACACCATATATTTT. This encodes CASTPDSGNTIYF. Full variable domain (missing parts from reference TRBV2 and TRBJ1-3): EPEVTQTPSHQVTQMGQEVILRCVPISNHLYFYWYRQILGQKVEFLVSFYNNEISEKSEIFDDQFSVERPDGSNFTLKIRSTKLEDSAMYFCASTPDSGNTIYFGEGSWLTVV.

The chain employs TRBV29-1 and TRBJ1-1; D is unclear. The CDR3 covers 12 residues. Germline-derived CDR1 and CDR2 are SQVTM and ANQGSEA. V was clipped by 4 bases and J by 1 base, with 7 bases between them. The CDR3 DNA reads TGCAGCGTTGTTCCGGGGAACACTGAAGCTTTCTTT. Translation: CSVVPGNTEAFF.

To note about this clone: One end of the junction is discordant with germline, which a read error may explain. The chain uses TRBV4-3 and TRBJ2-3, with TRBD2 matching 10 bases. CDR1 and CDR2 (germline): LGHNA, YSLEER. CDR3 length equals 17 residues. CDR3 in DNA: TGCGCCCGCAGCCAGGTTGGGGGAAGCGGGGGGGCAGATACGCAGTATTTT. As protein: CARSQVGGSGGADTQYF.

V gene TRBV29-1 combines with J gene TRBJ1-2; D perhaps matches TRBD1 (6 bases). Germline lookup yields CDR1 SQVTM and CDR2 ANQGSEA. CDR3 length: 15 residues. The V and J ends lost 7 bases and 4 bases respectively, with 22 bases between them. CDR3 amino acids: CSAEWAGVDRYGYTF. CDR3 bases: TGCAGCGCCGAGTGGGCAGGGGTCGACCGCTATGGCTACACCTTC.

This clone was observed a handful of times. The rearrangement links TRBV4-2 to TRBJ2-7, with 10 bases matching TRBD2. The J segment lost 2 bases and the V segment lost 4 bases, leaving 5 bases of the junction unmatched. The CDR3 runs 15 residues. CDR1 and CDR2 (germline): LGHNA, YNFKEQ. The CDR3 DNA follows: TGTGCCAGCAGCCCCACTAGCGGGAACACCTACGAGCAGTACTTC. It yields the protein CASSPTSGNTYEQYF.

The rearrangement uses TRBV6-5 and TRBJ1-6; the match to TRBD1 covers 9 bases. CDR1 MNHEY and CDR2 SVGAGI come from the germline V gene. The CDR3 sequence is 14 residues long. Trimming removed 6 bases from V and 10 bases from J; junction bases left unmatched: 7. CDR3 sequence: CASRSGQGGSPLHF. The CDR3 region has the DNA TGTGCCAGCAGGTCGGGACAGGGCGGCTCACCCCTCCACTTT.

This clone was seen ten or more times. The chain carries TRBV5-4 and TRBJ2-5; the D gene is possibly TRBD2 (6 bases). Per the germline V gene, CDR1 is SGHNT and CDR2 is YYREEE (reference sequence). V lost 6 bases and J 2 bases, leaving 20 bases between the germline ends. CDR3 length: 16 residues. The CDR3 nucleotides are TGTGCCAGCAAAACTGGCGGGGAGGTGCAACAAGAGACCCAGTACTTC. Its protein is CASKTGGEVQQETQYF.

The CDR3 DNA follows: TGTGCCACCAGCAGAGATCTTACAGGCCAAGAGACCCAGTACTTC. It translates to CATSRDLTGQETQYF. The V call is TRBV15, the J call TRBJ2-5, with TRBD1 as a possible D gene (5 bases). CDR3 length: 15 amino acids. Looked up from germline, CDR1 is LNHNV and CDR2 is YYDKDF (reference sequence). Trimming removed 0 bases at V and 1 base at J, with 9 bases between.

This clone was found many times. DNA of the CDR3: TGTGCCAGTACCCTAGGGCAGGGACAAGAGACCCAGTACTTC. Its protein is CASTLGQGQETQYF. This chain connects TRBV19 to TRBJ2-5; perhaps TRBD1 as D (5 bases). The CDR3 has 14 amino acids. Germline V gene data show CDR1 as LNHDA and CDR2 as SQIVND (reference sequence). Trimming left V 7 bases short and J 2 bases short, with 14 bases between.

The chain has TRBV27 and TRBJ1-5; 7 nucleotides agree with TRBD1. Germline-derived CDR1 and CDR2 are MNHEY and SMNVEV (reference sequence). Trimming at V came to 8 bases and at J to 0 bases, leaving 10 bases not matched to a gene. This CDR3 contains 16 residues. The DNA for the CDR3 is TGTGCCAGCCCCCCCACAGGGGAGATTAGCAATCAGCCCCAGCATTTT. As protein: CASPPTGEISNQPQHF.

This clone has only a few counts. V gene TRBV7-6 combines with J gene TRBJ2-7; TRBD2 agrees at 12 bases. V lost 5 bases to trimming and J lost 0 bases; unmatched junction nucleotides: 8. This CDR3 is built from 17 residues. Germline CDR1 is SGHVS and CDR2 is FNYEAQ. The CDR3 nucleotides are TGTGCCAGCAGCCCTTGGACTAGCGGGGAAAGCTCCTACGAGCAGTACTTC. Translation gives CASSPWTSGESSYEQYF.